The clone carrying this T cell receptor beta chain has only a few counts. Its antigen is not identified. The record originates from a study of early T cells in non-severe SARS-CoV-2 infection. Study in general: Bulk RNA from unsorted whole blood was sequenced; chains were unpaired. Study results and limitations: Private and CD4 specificities were missed by VDJdb matching, which favored anti-spike CD8 responses.

The CDR3 has 13 residues. V was shortened by 4 bases and J by 5 bases, with 11 bases between the two germline ends. Germline CDR1 MNHEY, CDR2 SMNVEV (reference sequence). Researchers attached unique molecular identifiers to individual cDNA molecules. TCRdb recomputed calls from the 5' RACE reads with MiXCR, one row per CDR3 protein. Among around 60,000 distinct CDR3 sequences, less than 20% were seen once, and the ten largest hold about 8.4%. Sequenced material: whole blood, taken at baseline. The chain has TRBV27 and TRBJ1-1; tentative D call: TRBD1 (5 bases). The sequence came from an adult who was a healthcare worker with PCR-confirmed SARS-CoV-2 infection or an uninfected control (not recorded which). CDR3 sequence (DNA): TGTGCCAGCAGTTCGGGGGTTTGGACTGAAGCTTTCTTT. Protein product: CASSSGVWTEAFF.